These T cell receptor beta chains were read from a single sample in a study of cytomegalovirus exposure and HLA in healthy donors. Assay used: immunoSEQ multiplex PCR; TCRdb lists only in-frame clones, some missing. The sample holds around 180,000 clones, about 87% seen once. Sequencing was done on a sample of PBMCs. These receptor sequences come from a woman aged 18-29 years in good health and CMV-seronegative. Both conserved end residues are part of each CDR3. D genes are given only for firm matches. Clone size is shown for a subset of rows, as once, few, many or a class of expanded clone.

clone_size: -; v_call: TRBV7-2; d_call: TRBD1; j_call: TRBJ2-7; cdr3_length: 15; cdr3_nt: TGTGCCAGCAGCTCCGGACAGGGTAGTCCCTACGAGCAGTACTTC; cdr3_aa: CASSSGQGSPYEQYF
clone_size: -; v_call: TRBV6-5; d_call: TRBD2; j_call: TRBJ2-1; cdr3_length: 16; cdr3_nt: TGTGCCAGCAGTTTGATAGCGGGAGGATTATACAATGAGCAGTTCTTC; cdr3_aa: CASSLIAGGLYNEQFF
clone_size: -; v_call: TRBV4-2; d_call: -; j_call: TRBJ2-1; cdr3_length: 17; cdr3_nt: TGTGCCAGCAGCCAAGAGGGACCGGGACATAGCCTATCTGAGCAGTTCTTC; cdr3_aa: CASSQEGPGHSLSEQFF
clone_size: few; v_call: TRBV6-5; d_call: TRBD1; j_call: TRBJ1-2; cdr3_length: 15; cdr3_nt: TGTGCCAGCAGTCGTTCGGGACAGGGCTTATATGGCTACACCTTC; cdr3_aa: CASSRSGQGLYGYTF
clone_size: -; v_call: TRBV11-2; d_call: TRBD2; j_call: TRBJ2-7; cdr3_length: 14; cdr3_nt: TGTGCCAGCAGCGCTAGCGGGACTCCCTACGAGCAGTACTTC; cdr3_aa: CASSASGTPYEQYF
clone_size: -; v_call: TRBV9; d_call: TRBD2; j_call: TRBJ2-7; cdr3_length: 14; cdr3_nt: TGTGCCAGCAGCCTAGCGGGAGGCTCCTACGAGCAGTACTTC; cdr3_aa: CASSLAGGSYEQYF
clone_size: -; v_call: TRBV2; d_call: -; j_call: TRBJ1-3; cdr3_length: 15; cdr3_nt: TGTGCCAGCAGTTCTGGCCAGGTTCGGGGAAACACCATATATTTT; cdr3_aa: CASSSGQVRGNTIYF
clone_size: -; v_call: TRBV29-1; d_call: TRBD1; j_call: TRBJ2-7; cdr3_length: 13; cdr3_nt: TGCAGCGTAATCGCCGGGACAGGGCCCGAGCAGTACTTC; cdr3_aa: CSVIAGTGPEQYF
clone_size: -; v_call: TRBV29-1; d_call: -; j_call: TRBJ1-2; cdr3_length: 12; cdr3_nt: TGCAGCGTTGAACACCAGAACTATGGCTACACCTTC; cdr3_aa: CSVEHQNYGYTF
clone_size: -; v_call: TRBV28; d_call: TRBD2; j_call: TRBJ2-7; cdr3_length: 17; cdr3_nt: TGTGCCAGCAGATATCCGACTAGCGGGGGGGCACAGTACGAGCAGTACTTC; cdr3_aa: CASRYPTSGGAQYEQYF
clone_size: -; v_call: TRBV5-5; d_call: TRBD2; j_call: TRBJ2-1; cdr3_length: 13; cdr3_nt: TGTGCCAGCAGCTTGGCTGGGACTAGTGCGGAGTTCTTC; cdr3_aa: CASSLAGTSAEFF
clone_size: -; v_call: TRBV7-2; d_call: -; j_call: TRBJ2-1; cdr3_length: 16; cdr3_nt: TGTGCCAGCAACAAGCAGGCGTCCCTCCGGGGGAATGAGCAGTTCTTC; cdr3_aa: CASNKQASLRGNEQFF
clone_size: -; v_call: TRBV2; d_call: -; j_call: TRBJ1-4; cdr3_length: 14; cdr3_nt: TGTGCCAGCTACCGCTGGGGGCTCTGGGAAAAACTGTTTTTT; cdr3_aa: CASYRWGLWEKLFF
clone_size: -; v_call: TRBV7-9; d_call: -; j_call: TRBJ1-4; cdr3_length: 14; cdr3_nt: TGTGCCAGCAGCATAGGAGGTACGGGTGAAAAACTGTTTTTT; cdr3_aa: CASSIGGTGEKLFF